The 12 T cell receptor beta chains in this list originate from one sample, sequenced in a study of CD4+ T cells in melanoma. The assay was immunoSEQ multiplex PCR, and TCRdb's table has in-frame clones only and misses some. Of 9,500 to 13,000 clones listed, around two thirds are singletons. The specimen was cells from a culture (not recorded whether cultured in vitro). The receptors stem from a human donor with melanoma.

This rearrangement joins TRBV5-5 to TRBJ2-7; no reliable D call. The germline V and J ends were trimmed by 0 bases and 1 base, with 8 bases remaining between them. From germline, CDR1 is SGHKS and CDR2 YYEKEE (reference sequence). This CDR3 spans 14 amino acids. The CDR3 is CASSLVERSYEQYF. In DNA form, the CDR3 reads TGTGCCAGCAGCTTGGTAGAGAGGTCCTACGAGCAGTACTTC. Full variable domain (missing parts from reference TRBV5-5 and TRBJ2-7): DAGVTQSPTHLIKTRGQQVTLRCSPISGHKSVSWYQQVLGQGPQFIFQYYEKEERGRGNFPDRFSARQFPNYSSELNVNALLLGDSALYLCASSLVERSYEQYFGPGTRLTVT.

V and J are TRBV6-1 and TRBJ2-5; TRBD2 agrees at 7 bases. The junction had 7 bases not matched to a gene; V was cut back by 5 bases and J by 4 bases. CDR1 is MNHNS and CDR2 is SASEGT in the germline V gene. This CDR3 is 14 amino acids long. CDR3: CASSIQRGGETQYF. Here the CDR3 DNA reads TGTGCCAGCAGTATACAGCGGGGAGGAGAGACCCAGTACTTC.

The chain is built from TRBV9 and TRBJ1-1; D unresolved. The V gene lost 8 bases and the J gene lost 1 base, with 9 bases spanning the gap. The CDR3 is 12 amino acids. Germline-derived CDR1 and CDR2 are SGDLS and YYNGEE. CDR3 sequence reads: CARLKPNTEAFF. CDR3 coding DNA: TGTGCCAGACTTAAACCGAACACTGAAGCTTTCTTT. The entire variable domain, with the rest obtained from reference TRBV9 and TRBJ1-1, is as follows: DSGVTQTPKHLITATGQRVTLRCSPRSGDLSVYWYQQSLDQGLQFLIQYYNGEERAKGNILERFSAQQFPDLHSELNLSSLELGDSALYFCARLKPNTEAFFGQGTRLTVV.

The CDR3 here is CASRERSGKEAFF. The CDR3 bases are TGCGCCAGCCGCGAGCGGTCAGGGAAAGAAGCTTTCTTT. The rearrangement uses TRBV10-1 and TRBJ1-1, with D maybe TRBD1 (5 bases). The CDR3 has 13 amino acids. Germline V gene data show CDR1 as WNHNN and CDR2 as SYGVQD (reference sequence). V was cut by 8 bases and J by 8 bases, with 18 bases left in between.

This sequence joins TRBV7-2 and TRBJ1-2; tentative D call: TRBD1 (5 bases). V was pared by 1 base and J by 8 bases, with 14 bases between. CDR1 SGHTA and CDR2 FQGNSA come from the germline V gene. The CDR3 is 14 residues long. The CDR3 DNA reads TGTGCCAGCAGCTTAGGTCGGGGGGTTGAAGGCTACACCTTC. It is translated as CASSLGRGVEGYTF.

The rearrangement links TRBV7-2 to TRBJ1-1; maybe TRBD1 (5 bases). V was shortened by 0 bases and J by 2 bases, with 7 bases between the two germline ends. The CDR3 loop spans 14 amino acids. Germline loops: CDR1 SGHTA, CDR2 FQGNSA. The CDR3 nucleotides read TGTGCCAGCAGCTTAGCAGGGGTCAACACTGAAGCTTTCTTT. This gives the protein CASSLAGVNTEAFF.

In its sample, this clone was seen a few times. The chain links TRBV30 to TRBJ2-7, with D perhaps matching TRBD1 (6 bases). The CDR3 runs 14 residues. Germline CDR1 GTSNPN, CDR2 SVGIG (reference sequence). V lost 2 bases and J 4 bases, leaving 15 bases between the germline ends. The CDR3 bases are TGTGCCTGGAGTCGGCTGGGGGCCCGGTACGAGCAGTACTTC. Protein sequence: CAWSRLGARYEQYF. Filled out from reference TRBV30 and TRBJ2-7, the complete variable domain reads SQTIHQWPATLVQPVGSPLSLECTVEGTSNPNLYWYRQAAGRGLQLLFYSVGIGQISSEVPQNLSASRPQDRQFILSSKKLLLSDSGFYLCAWSRLGARYEQYFGPGTRLTVT.

This chain connects TRBV11-1 to TRBJ1-5; D gene unclear. The CDR3 has 13 residues. Germline V lookup: CDR1 SGHAT, CDR2 FQDESV (reference sequence). Deletions cut 0 bases from V and 4 bases from J, with 4 bases between. The CDR3 here is CASSLAINQPQHF. Here the CDR3 DNA reads TGTGCCAGCAGCTTAGCGATTAATCAGCCCCAGCATTTT.

This clone was found a few times. The chain links TRBV30 to TRBJ1-1; tentatively, D is TRBD1 (5 bases). Trimming cost V 3 bases and J 8 bases, with 16 bases left between them. This CDR3 has 13 amino acids. CDR1 and CDR2 (germline): GTSNPN, SVGIG (reference sequence). DNA of the CDR3: TGTGCCTGGAGGAACAGGTACCTTCAAGAAGCTTTCTTT. Protein: CAWRNRYLQEAFF.

The CDR3 DNA reads as TGTGCCATCAGTGAGATGGACAGGGGAAATCAGCCCCAGCATTTT. This codes for CAISEMDRGNQPQHF. This rearrangement joins TRBV10-3 to TRBJ1-5; TRBD1 aligns across 9 bases. The CDR3 is made up of 15 amino acids. Germline CDR1 is ENHRY and CDR2 is SYGVKD. After removal of 2 bases from V and 4 bases from J, the junction contained 3 bases not matched to a gene.

A few counts support this clone. The chain is built from TRBV7-2 and TRBJ1-1; unclear D gene. The CDR3 contains 11 residues. Trimming removed 2 bases at V and 5 bases at J, with 3 bases between. Per germline, CDR1 SGHTA and CDR2 FQGNSA. CDR3 sequence reads: CASSLSTEAFF. CDR3 nucleotide sequence: TGTGCCAGCAGCTTATCTACTGAAGCTTTCTTT.

By frequency in the sample, this clone is medium-sized. The chain carries TRBV10-3 and TRBJ2-7; a weak D match, TRBD2 (5 bases). V shed 3 bases and J shed 2 bases, with 8 bases lying between them. This CDR3 comprises 13 residues. CDR1 ENHRY and CDR2 SYGVKD come from the germline V gene. DNA of the CDR3: TGTGCCATCAGTGATGGACTGACCTACGAGCAGTACTTC. Residues: CAISDGLTYEQYF.